The next 26 T cell receptor beta chains were all read from a single sample in a study of shared clonotypes between healthy human individuals. Clones were sequenced by immunoSEQ multiplex PCR, and TCRdb holds only the in-frame ones, with some missing. The top ten clones hold roughly 0.36% of a sample with 1.6 million or so clones, approximately 98.5% of them seen once. The sample consisted of naive CD4+ T cells sorted from blood. The subset was: CD45RA+ positively selected. The receptors here all came from a man younger than 45 in good health.

For the CDR3, the DNA is TGTGCCAGCAGCTTCCGACGGGATTCTGGGGCCAACGTCCTGACTTTC. Amino acid sequence: CASSFRRDSGANVLTF. The chain links TRBV11-2 to TRBJ2-6; D might be TRBD2 (5 bases). The CDR3 loop spans 16 amino acids. In germline, CDR1 is SGHAT, CDR2 FQNNGV. Trimming cost V 3 bases and J 1 base, with 10 bases left between them.

J is TRBJ1-2 and V is TRBV7-6; D might be TRBD1 (6 bases). CDR1 SGHVS and CDR2 FNYEAQ come from the germline V gene. The V and J ends lost 2 bases and 1 base respectively, with 14 bases between them. The length of the CDR3 is 16 residues. The CDR3 spells CASSLYSRTDNYGYTF. CDR3 bases: TGTGCCAGCAGCTTATATTCTCGGACAGATAACTATGGCTACACCTTC. Full variable domain (remainder filled in from reference TRBV7-6 and TRBJ1-2): GAGVSQSPRYKVTKRGQDVALRCDPISGHVSLYWYRQALGQGPEFLTYFNYEAQQDKSGLPNDRFSAERPEGSISTLTIQRTEQRDSAMYRCASSLYSRTDNYGYTFGSGTRLTVV.

The chain couples TRBV9 to TRBJ2-5, with D uncertain. The V end lost 0 bases, the J end lost 1 base, and 13 bases lay between the germline ends. CDR1 and CDR2 from the germline V gene are SGDLS and YYNGEE. The CDR3 loop spans 16 amino acids. In DNA form, the CDR3 reads TGTGCCAGCAGCGTAGGGCCAGACTCCTCCCAAGAGACCCAGTACTTC. Translated, it gives CASSVGPDSSQETQYF.

This sequence joins TRBV5-1 and TRBJ2-1; 10 nucleotides line up with TRBD2. J was trimmed by 3 bases and V by 4 bases; bases with no gene match: 7. CDR3 length: 16 amino acids. Germline CDR1 SGHRS, CDR2 YFSETQ. Written as DNA, the CDR3 is TGCGCCAGCAGCGCGACCACTAGCGGGATCTACAATGAGCAGTTCTTC. As protein: CASSATTSGIYNEQFF.

Turning to this clone: Different DNA sequences within this sample yield the same CDR3. This chain joins TRBV19 and TRBJ2-7, with D unresolved. V lost 5 bases and J lost 3, with 8 bases in between. This CDR3 comprises 12 residues. Germline loops: CDR1 LNHDA, CDR2 SQIVND (reference sequence). The CDR3 is CASSLRLYEQYF. CDR3 nucleotide sequence: TGTGCCAGTAGTCTCCGGCTCTACGAGCAGTACTTC.

V and J are TRBV4-1 and TRBJ2-2; TRBD1 matches at 9 bases. From germline, CDR1 is MGHRA and CDR2 YSYEKL. The CDR3 has 18 amino acids. The trim removed 3 bases at V and 1 base at J, leaving 9 bases unmatched. The DNA of the CDR3 is TGCGCCAGCAGCCAGGGGATACAGGGGGCCGTGAACACCGGGGAGCTGTTTTTT. Encoded protein: CASSQGIQGAVNTGELFF.

This clone was seen a single time. The chain is built from TRBV28 and TRBJ2-7, with D perhaps TRBD2 (6 bases). CDR3 length: 16 residues. CDR1 is MDHEN, CDR2 SYDVKM, per germline. V lost 5 bases and J 0 bases, leaving 17 bases between the germline ends. This chain's CDR3 is CASSPPLAPYSYEQYF. DNA for the CDR3: TGTGCCAGCAGTCCCCCCCTAGCGCCTTACTCCTACGAGCAGTACTTC.

The chain is built from TRBV18 and TRBJ2-3; 10 nucleotides agree with TRBD2. Germline assignment: CDR1 KGHSH and CDR2 LQKENI. J was trimmed by 6 bases and V by 2 bases; bases with no gene match: 11. This CDR3 is 17 amino acids long. CDR3 loop: CASSPVVLAGVSDTQYF. As DNA, the CDR3 is TGTGCCAGCTCACCAGTGGTGCTAGCGGGAGTCTCGGATACGCAGTATTTT.

The chain has TRBV7-9 and TRBJ1-2; TRBD1 is a possible D gene (6 bases). Germline loops: CDR1 SEHNR, CDR2 FQNEAQ (reference sequence). CDR3 length equals 15 residues. Trimming stripped 4 bases from V and 4 bases from J, with 16 bases between. CDR3 bases: TGTGCCAGCAGCTCTCGAGGGGTAGGGGGCTATGGCTACACCTTC. It translates to CASSSRGVGGYGYTF.

This clone was recorded only once. The genes are TRBV5-4 and TRBJ2-3; the match to TRBD2 covers 8 bases. The germline V gene has CDR1 SGHNT and CDR2 YYREEE (reference sequence). The CDR3 length is 16 residues. Trimming cost V 2 bases and J 5 bases; bases outside gene matches: 10. The CDR3 DNA reads as TGTGCCAGCAGCTTAACGAGCGGGAGTGGTATAGATACGCAGTATTTT. Its protein is CASSLTSGSGIDTQYF. Based on the CDR3 plus reference TRBV5-4 and TRBJ2-3, the full variable domain is ETGVTQSPTHLIKTRGQQVTLRCSSQSGHNTVSWYQQALGQGPQFIFQYYREEENGRGNFPPRFSGLQFPNYSSELNVNALELDDSALYLCASSLTSGSGIDTQYFGPGTRLTVL.

To note about this clone: Other DNA sequences of this sample code for an identical CDR3. This chain connects TRBV6-1 to TRBJ1-5; D is ambiguous. CDR1 and CDR2 from the germline V gene are MNHNS and SASEGT. The CDR3 has 13 residues. Trimming took off 1 base at V and 6 bases at J, with 7 bases between the two ends. The CDR3 coding sequence is TGTGCCAGCAGTGAAGGGCAAGGTCAGCCCCAGCATTTT. It specifies CASSEGQGQPQHF.

The chain recombines TRBV5-1 with TRBJ2-2, with 15 bases aligning to TRBD2. The CDR3 length is 18 residues. The trim removed 4 bases at V and 7 bases at J, leaving 11 bases unmatched. Per germline, CDR1 SGHRS and CDR2 YFSETQ. The CDR3 nucleotides are TGCGCCAGCAGCACCGGACTAGCGGGAGGGCCGTTCGTCGGGGAGCTGTTTTTT. Its protein is CASSTGLAGGPFVGELFF.

This chain links TRBV29-1 with TRBJ1-4; 7 nucleotides line up with TRBD1. The CDR3 covers 13 residues. V dropped 7 bases and J dropped 8; count of bases not matched to a gene: 10. CDR1 and CDR2 (germline): SQVTM, ANQGSEA. CDR3 in amino acids: CSATFTTGEKLFF. For the CDR3, the DNA is TGCAGCGCTACTTTTACGACAGGGGAAAAACTGTTTTTT.

V usage is TRBV29-1 and J usage is TRBJ2-6; TRBD1 matches at 7 bases. The germline CDR1 and CDR2 sequences are SQVTM and ANQGSEA. The CDR3 spans 17 residues. After removal of 4 bases from V and 0 bases from J, the junction contained 9 bases not matched to a gene. The CDR3: CSVVPGTALSGANVLTF. For the CDR3, the DNA is TGCAGCGTTGTCCCCGGGACAGCCCTCTCTGGGGCCAACGTCCTGACTTTC.

The J gene is TRBJ2-3, the V gene TRBV18, with a possible D match to TRBD1 (5 bases). Germline V gene sequence: CDR1 KGHSH, CDR2 LQKENI. The CDR3 consists of 12 residues. V was pared by 8 bases and J by 6 bases, with 12 bases between. The CDR3 region has the DNA TGTGCCAGCCAACAGGATTCGGATACGCAGTATTTT. As protein: CASQQDSDTQYF. Based on the CDR3 plus reference TRBV18 and TRBJ2-3, the full variable domain is NAGVMQNPRHLVRRRGQEARLRCSPMKGHSHVYWYRQLPEEGLKFMVYLQKENIIDESGMPKERFSAEFPKEGPSILRIQQVVRGDSAAYFCASQQDSDTQYFGPGTRLTVL.

The rearrangement uses TRBV7-9 and TRBJ2-7; 9 bases agree with TRBD2. The germline CDR1 and CDR2 sequences are SEHNR and FQNEAQ (reference sequence). Trimming removed 1 base from V and 4 bases from J; junction bases left unmatched: 5. The CDR3 runs to 15 residues. DNA of the CDR3: TGTGCCAGCAGCTTAGGAGGAGCGGGAGGATACGAGCAGTACTTC. Amino acid sequence: CASSLGGAGGYEQYF.

The chain links TRBV27 to TRBJ2-3, with TRBD1 as a possible D gene (5 bases). Germline V gene lookup returns CDR1 MNHEY and CDR2 SMNVEV (reference sequence). The length of the CDR3 is 15 residues. Trimming left V 3 bases short and J 0 bases short, with 10 bases between. The CDR3 region has the DNA TGTGCCAGCAGTTTGGGGCGGTCGAGCACAGATACGCAGTATTTT. The encoded protein is CASSLGRSSTDTQYF.

V usage is TRBV29-1 and J usage is TRBJ2-1; D is uncertain. CDR1 is SQVTM, CDR2 ANQGSEA, per germline. The CDR3 has 17 amino acids. V gave up 1 base and J gave up 0 bases, with 16 bases separating them. CDR3 protein: CSVEVGVAMSSYNEQFF. In DNA form, the CDR3 reads TGCAGCGTTGAAGTGGGTGTAGCTATGAGCTCCTACAATGAGCAGTTCTTC.

The gene calls are TRBV25-1 and TRBJ2-1; D ambiguous. Germline values: CDR1 MGHDK, CDR2 SYGVNS. The V end lost 1 base, the J end lost 8 bases, and 9 bases lay between the germline ends. The length of the CDR3 is 13 residues. The DNA of the CDR3 is TGTGCCAGCAGTGAATTACAGCTACATGAGCAGTTCTTC. This encodes CASSELQLHEQFF.

The J gene is TRBJ2-7, the V gene TRBV2; D not certain. The germline V gene encodes CDR1 SNHLY and CDR2 FYNNEI. The germline V and J ends were trimmed by 3 bases and 0 bases, with 9 bases remaining between them. This CDR3 has 14 amino acids. The CDR3 here is CASSEDGHSYEQYF. CDR3 sequence (DNA): TGTGCCAGCAGTGAGGATGGTCACTCCTACGAGCAGTACTTC. Based on the CDR3 plus reference TRBV2 and TRBJ2-7, the full variable domain is EPEVTQTPSHQVTQMGQEVILRCVPISNHLYFYWYRQILGQKVEFLVSFYNNEISEKSEIFDDQFSVERPDGSNFTLKIRSTKLEDSAMYFCASSEDGHSYEQYFGPGTRLTVT.

The V call is TRBV7-7, the J call TRBJ2-3, with 9 positions matching TRBD1. The CDR3 runs to 14 residues. Germline CDR1 and CDR2: SSHAT and FNYEAQ (reference sequence). With 8 bases clipped from V and 6 bases from J, the junction kept 9 bases outside the gene matches. In DNA form, the CDR3 reads TGTGCCAGCCCAGGGACAGGGAGTTCCGATACGCAGTATTTT. This gives the protein CASPGTGSSDTQYF.

This chain uses TRBV4-3 with TRBJ1-2; D is possibly TRBD1 (6 bases). In germline, CDR1 is LGHNA, CDR2 YSLEER. V shed 4 bases and J shed 3 bases, with 9 bases lying between them. The CDR3 consists of 13 residues. CDR3 DNA sequence: TGCGCCAGCAGCCCCCGACAGGACTATGGCTACACCTTC. Translated: CASSPRQDYGYTF.

This clone came up once. This sequence joins TRBV7-9 and TRBJ1-1; D is unclear. Germline CDR1 and CDR2: SEHNR and FQNEAQ (reference sequence). This CDR3 comprises 12 residues. Deletions cut 5 bases from V and 1 base from J, with 5 bases between. In nucleotides, the CDR3 is TGTGCCAGCAGCCGGTCGAACACTGAAGCTTTCTTT. Residues: CASSRSNTEAFF.

The chain combines TRBV28 with TRBJ2-7; 7 bases match TRBD1. V dropped 6 bases and J dropped 4; count of bases not matched to a gene: 12. This CDR3 is built from 15 residues. CDR1 is MDHEN and CDR2 is SYDVKM in the germline V gene. Written as DNA, the CDR3 is TGTGCCAGCAGCCATGACAGGGTGGAGACGTACGAGCAGTACTTC. Translated, it gives CASSHDRVETYEQYF.

The CDR3 DNA follows: TGCGCCAGCAGCTTTCTTCCGAGTAGCAATCAGCCCCAGCATTTT. Protein product: CASSFLPSSNQPQHF. The chain carries TRBV5-1 and TRBJ1-5; the D is unclear. The CDR3 loop spans 15 amino acids. V lost 2 bases, J lost 0 bases, and 9 bases lay in between. Germline V gene sequence: CDR1 SGHRS, CDR2 YFSETQ.

J is TRBJ2-7 and V is TRBV5-1, with TRBD2 matching 7 bases. V shed 5 bases and J 3 bases; nucleotides not matched to a gene: 14. The CDR3 has 16 residues. Per the germline V gene, CDR1 is SGHRS and CDR2 is YFSETQ. CDR3 DNA: TGCGCCAGCAGAGTATCCGGGACTACCGCTTTCTACGAGCAGTACTTC. It codes for CASRVSGTTAFYEQYF.